Below are 29 T cell receptor beta chains sequenced from a single sample in a study of T-cell memory formation after mild COVID-19. TCRdb itself ran the 5' RACE reads through MiXCR, one entry per CDR3 protein. The sample has approximately 400,000 distinct CDR3 sequences, about 24% seen once. The sample taken for sequencing was PBMCs or a T cell subset sorted from them (not recorded which). All receptors derive from an adult woman who had mild COVID-19 (a few samples of this study predate the infection). Cell type and time point are not known.

Details on this clonotype: Germline and junction disagree at one end, which may indicate a read error. The genes are TRBV4-1 and TRBJ1-1; D remains ambiguous. Germline V gene data show CDR1 as MGHRA and CDR2 as YSYEKL. The CDR3 consists of 14 residues. CDR3 coding DNA: TGCGCCAGCAGCCAAGAAGGGATGAACAATGAAGCTTTCTTT. Its translation: CASSQEGMNNEAFF.

The chain joins TRBV24-1 to TRBJ2-1, with a weak D call TRBD2 (5 bases). In germline, CDR1 is KGHDR, CDR2 SFDVKD. The CDR3 runs to 14 residues. The ends were cut back, 0 bases at V and 5 bases at J, with 7 bases in the middle. Written as DNA, the CDR3 is TGTGCCACCAGTGATTTGGGGGAGCACAATGAGCAGTTCTTC. Its protein product is CATSDLGEHNEQFF.

The sample holds a few counts of this clonotype. The V and J genes are TRBV5-1 and TRBJ1-4, with D possibly matching TRBD1 (6 bases). This CDR3 region has 14 residues. Trimming removed 0 bases from V and 5 bases from J, with 8 bases in between. CDR1 SGHRS and CDR2 YFSETQ come from the germline V gene. The CDR3 DNA follows: TGCGCCAGCAGCTTGGGGGGGGCAAATGAAAAACTGTTTTTT. It encodes CASSLGGANEKLFF.

J is TRBJ1-1 and V is TRBV7-6; D is unclear. This CDR3 has 13 amino acids. Trimming took 5 bases from V and 5 from J, leaving 12 bases between them. The germline V gene encodes CDR1 SGHVS and CDR2 FNYEAQ. The chain's CDR3 is CASSIPGMTEAFF. CDR3 nucleotides: TGTGCCAGCAGCATCCCCGGGATGACTGAAGCTTTCTTT. The full variable domain, completed using reference TRBV7-6 and TRBJ1-1, is GAGVSQSPRYKVTKRGQDVALRCDPISGHVSLYWYRQALGQGPEFLTYFNYEAQQDKSGLPNDRFSAERPEGSISTLTIQRTEQRDSAMYRCASSIPGMTEAFFGQGTRLTVV.

CDR3 protein: CASKEGPANYGYTF. The CDR3 bases are TGTGCCAGCAAGGAGGGACCAGCTAACTATGGCTACACCTTC. This chain links TRBV6-5 with TRBJ1-2; D is possibly TRBD1 (5 bases). The CDR3 loop spans 14 amino acids. The ends were cut back, 7 bases at V and 0 bases at J, with 12 bases in the middle. CDR1 is MNHEY and CDR2 is SVGAGI in the germline V gene.

This clonotype showed up just once. The chain carries TRBV29-1 and TRBJ2-1; D possibly corresponds to TRBD2 (5 bases). The CDR3 extends over 13 amino acids. CDR1 is SQVTM, CDR2 ANQGSEA, per germline. Trimming removed 7 bases from V and 6 bases from J, with 16 bases in between. For the CDR3, the DNA is TGCAGCGAAGTAAGGGAGTTGGGCAATGAGCAGTTCTTC. This gives the protein CSEVRELGNEQFF.

The chain couples TRBV5-1 to TRBJ2-7, with 8 nucleotides matching TRBD1. The CDR3 sequence is 15 residues long. CDR1 is SGHRS and CDR2 is YFSETQ in the germline V gene. V was pared by 4 bases and J by 4 bases, with 10 bases of the junction left unmatched. CDR3 amino acids: CASSERRGLSYEQYF. In DNA, the CDR3 is TGCGCCAGCAGCGAACGCAGGGGGCTCTCGTACGAGCAGTACTTC.

At least ten counts were recorded for this clonotype. This rearrangement joins TRBV7-9 to TRBJ2-3; D gene unclear. The CDR3 runs 14 residues. Germline V gene data show CDR1 as SEHNR and CDR2 as FQNEAQ (reference sequence). The V end lost 6 bases, the J end lost 3 bases, and 13 bases lay between the germline ends. The CDR3 DNA is TGTGCCAGCAGTTTATCTGGGCGGACAGATACGCAGTATTTT. Residues: CASSLSGRTDTQYF.

J is TRBJ1-2 and V is TRBV7-9, with TRBD1 as a possible D gene (5 bases). This CDR3 contains 14 residues. V was cut by 6 bases and J by 3 bases, with 14 bases left in between. Germline V CDR1 and CDR2: SEHNR, FQNEAQ (reference sequence). The CDR3 DNA sequence: TGTGCCAGCAGATACGCAGGGTCCGACTATGGCTACACCTTC. Its protein is CASRYAGSDYGYTF.

This clonotype was seen a handful of times. The chain has TRBV4-2 and TRBJ2-3, with 7 bases aligning to TRBD1. The ends lost 3 bases at V and 2 bases at J; junction bases unmatched: 5. The CDR3 is made up of 15 amino acids. The germline gives CDR1 LGHNA, CDR2 YNFKEQ. The CDR3, as DNA: TGTGCCAGCAGCCAGTCCGGGACAGTCACAGATACGCAGTATTTT. This encodes CASSQSGTVTDTQYF.

The sample holds one count of this clonotype. V is TRBV5-1 and J is TRBJ2-1; TRBD2 aligns across 13 bases. The CDR3 is 17 amino acids. CDR1 and CDR2 from the germline V gene are SGHRS and YFSETQ. Trimming at V came to 4 bases and at J to 6 bases, leaving 10 bases not matched to a gene. This CDR3 is CASSPNAGTSGTNEQFF. CDR3 DNA: TGCGCCAGCAGCCCTAACGCCGGGACTAGCGGGACCAATGAGCAGTTCTTC.

In its sample, this clonotype was seen many times. For the CDR3, the DNA is TGTGCCAGCAGTTACGACCGGGACAGCCCCGGGATCAGCACAGATACGCAGTATTTT. This translates into CASSYDRDSPGISTDTQYF. The chain combines TRBV6-2 or TRBV6-3 with TRBJ2-3, with TRBD1 identical over 7 bases. CDR1 and CDR2 (germline): MNHEY, SVGEGT. V lost 2 bases to trimming and J lost 0 bases; unmatched junction nucleotides: 14. The CDR3 runs to 19 residues.

The chain uses TRBV5-1 and TRBJ2-2; TRBD1 agrees at 11 bases. From germline, CDR1 is SGHRS and CDR2 YFSETQ. This CDR3 has 17 amino acids. With 2 bases clipped from V and 6 bases from J, the junction kept 9 bases outside the gene matches. CDR3 in amino acids: CASSFRAGTGGPGELFF. The CDR3 bases are TGCGCCAGCAGCTTTCGCGCCGGGACAGGGGGTCCCGGGGAGCTGTTTTTT.

This clonotype was seen only a few times. The rearrangement joins TRBV6-1 to TRBJ2-7, with D tentatively TRBD1 (5 bases). Germline V gene data show CDR1 as MNHNS and CDR2 as SASEGT. V lost 6 bases, J lost 6 bases, and 27 bases lay in between. The CDR3 runs to 17 residues. Here the CDR3 reads CASRDPKPGIGLAEQYF. The CDR3 bases are TGTGCCAGCAGAGACCCCAAACCAGGGATCGGCCTCGCCGAGCAGTACTTC.

The rearrangement joins TRBV21-1 to TRBJ1-3; TRBD1 is taken as the D call from the table, unchecked against the DNA. TRBV21-1 is a pseudogene locus. The CDR3 consists of 13 residues. For the CDR3, the DNA is TGTGCCAGCGCCCCGCGCGATGGGAACACCATATATTTT. Translated: CASAPRDGNTIYF.

The CDR3 region is CASSTLWGGSYEQYF. CDR3 coding DNA: TGTGCCAGCAGCACCCTGTGGGGGGGCTCCTACGAGCAGTACTTC. The gene calls are TRBV7-2 and TRBJ2-7; TRBD2 matches 7 bases. This CDR3 has 15 residues. After removal of 5 bases from V and 0 bases from J, the junction contained 7 bases not matched to a gene. Germline loops: CDR1 SGHTA, CDR2 FQGNSA.

This clonotype was seen a few times. The rearrangement joins TRBV6-5 to TRBJ2-7; 11 bases fit TRBD2. Per the germline V gene, CDR1 is MNHEY and CDR2 is SVGAGI. The CDR3 contains 15 residues. V lost 0 bases, J lost 7 bases, and 5 bases stayed unmatched. CDR3 sequence (DNA): TGTGCCAGCAGTTACTCGAGCCTAGCGGGAGGAGAGCAGTACTTC. The encoded protein is CASSYSSLAGGEQYF.

The V call is TRBV19, the J call TRBJ2-2; D not certain. Germline V gives CDR1 LNHDA, CDR2 SQIVND (reference sequence). V was cut by 4 bases and J by 8 bases, with 5 bases left in between. This CDR3 contains 11 residues. The CDR3 region is CASSTAGELFF. The CDR3 DNA sequence: TGTGCCAGTAGTACCGCGGGGGAGCTGTTTTTT.

This clonotype was observed a handful of times. The CDR3 region is CASSLVGLAETQYF. CDR3 nucleotides: TGTGCCAGCAGCTTGGTAGGACTAGCGGAGACCCAGTACTTC. This chain uses TRBV7-8 with TRBJ2-5; 9 positions match TRBD2. The germline V gene has CDR1 SGHVS and CDR2 FQNEAQ. This CDR3 spans 14 amino acids. Trimming cost V 3 bases and J 5 bases; bases outside gene matches: 4.

A few counts support this clonotype. The chain couples TRBV19 to TRBJ2-3; TRBD2 might be the D (5 bases). CDR1 is LNHDA and CDR2 is SQIVND in the germline V gene (reference sequence). The CDR3 has 13 residues. V lost 6 bases and J lost 2, with 9 bases in between. The DNA of the CDR3 is TGTGCCAGTAGGGGAGAGAACACAGATACGCAGTATTTT. Translated: CASRGENTDTQYF.

This chain connects TRBV20-1 to TRBJ1-1; D might be TRBD1 (5 bases). The CDR3 length is 16 residues. Trimming removed 0 bases from V and 0 bases from J, with 14 bases in between. Germline V gene lookup returns CDR1 DFQATT and CDR2 SNEGSKA (reference sequence). The CDR3 bases are TGCAGTGCTAGAGATCGCAGGGTTACGATGAACACTGAAGCTTTCTTT. Protein product: CSARDRRVTMNTEAFF.

This clonotype turned up a few times. CDR3 in DNA: TGTGCCAGCAGTACCCGCGGGACGGACAAAAACATTCAGTACTTC. Residues: CASSTRGTDKNIQYF. The gene calls are TRBV6-5 and TRBJ2-4; possible D gene TRBD2, 6 bases. The length of the CDR3 is 15 residues. The ends were cut back, 5 bases at V and 3 bases at J, with 14 bases in the middle. Looked up from germline, CDR1 is MNHEY and CDR2 is SVGAGI.

The chain recombines TRBV11-2 with TRBJ2-4; 8 nucleotides agree with TRBD2. This CDR3 contains 18 residues. Germline CDR1 is SGHAT and CDR2 is FQNNGV. J gave up 1 base and V 2 bases, and 10 bases lay outside the gene matches. This CDR3 reads CASSLTVRGVRAKNIQYF. CDR3 sequence (DNA): TGTGCCAGCAGCTTAACGGTGCGGGGGGTGAGGGCCAAAAACATTCAGTACTTC.

This clonotype was seen a handful of times. The chain carries TRBV21-1 and TRBJ2-3; TRBD1, the table's D call, lacks a check against the DNA. TRBV21-1 is tagged as a pseudogene. The CDR3 sequence is 14 residues long. The CDR3 sequence: CASSKGDKADTQYF. The CDR3, as DNA: TGTGCCAGCAGCAAAGGGGACAAAGCAGATACGCAGTATTTT.

This chain's CDR3 is CASSPRGPNQPQHF. CDR3 sequence (DNA): TGCGCCAGCAGCCCTCGGGGCCCCAATCAGCCCCAGCATTTT. The chain joins TRBV4-1 to TRBJ1-5, with D tentatively TRBD1 (5 bases). The germline gives CDR1 MGHRA, CDR2 YSYEKL. Deletions cut 4 bases from V and 3 bases from J, with 10 bases between. The CDR3 has 14 residues.

The rearrangement joins TRBV5-4 to TRBJ1-1; weak D call: TRBD1 (6 bases). Germline CDR1 SGHNT, CDR2 YYREEE (reference sequence). The CDR3 is made up of 14 amino acids. V lost 4 bases to trimming and J lost 10 bases, with 20 bases between them. The DNA of the CDR3 is TGTGCCAGCAGCAGCACCGGGACACCCAGGTCAGCTTTCTTT. As protein: CASSSTGTPRSAFF.

This clonotype was observed a handful of times. The rearrangement joins TRBV12-3 or TRBV12-4 to TRBJ2-3; 10 nucleotides align to TRBD2. The CDR3 is made up of 16 amino acids. Trimming at V came to 5 bases and at J to 4 bases, leaving 9 bases not matched to a gene. The CDR3 here is CASSRLAGVGADTQYF. The CDR3 bases are TGTGCCAGCAGTAGGCTAGCGGGAGTTGGTGCAGATACGCAGTATTTT.

This clonotype was counted between two and nine times. The rearrangement links TRBV7-7 to TRBJ2-3; 9 bases fit TRBD1. This CDR3 contains 15 residues. Germline CDR1 is SSHAT and CDR2 is FNYEAQ (reference sequence). J gave up 3 bases and V 2 bases, and 3 bases lay outside the gene matches. The CDR3 here is CASSLRDRETDTQYF. In nucleotides, the CDR3 is TGTGCCAGCAGCTTAAGGGACAGGGAAACAGATACGCAGTATTTT. Variable domain in full (rest from reference TRBV7-7 and TRBJ2-3): GAGVSQSPRYKVTKRGQDVTLRCDPISSHATLYWYQQALGQGPEFLTYFNYEAQPDKSGLPSDRFSAERPEGSISTLTIQRTEQRDSAMYRCASSLRDRETDTQYFGPGTRLTVL.

The CDR3, as DNA: TGTGCCGCCGGGACTAGCGGGGTAGGGGATGAGCAGTTCTTC. This gives the protein CAAGTSGVGDEQFF. The rearrangement uses TRBV10-3 and TRBJ2-1, with 13 bases matching TRBD2. This CDR3 has 14 residues. Per the germline V gene, CDR1 is ENHRY and CDR2 is SYGVKD. V shed 11 bases, J shed 8 bases, and the junction held 9 bases outside the gene matches.